The rows below give T cell receptor beta chains drawn from one sample of a study of spatial heterogeneity in lung cancer. TCRdb analysed the 5' RACE reads with MiXCR anew, one entry per CDR3 protein. In the table there are roughly 110,000 distinct CDR3 sequences, approximately 10% of which are singletons. The starting material was PBMCs, obtained at follow-up. These receptors were collected from a female donor with early-stage non-small cell lung cancer. The CDR3 runs from the conserved cysteine through the conserved F or W. A D gene is named only where the DNA matches it firmly. Some rows mark clone size as missing; the rest say once, few, many or name a class of expanded clone.

d_call	v_call	j_call	clone_size	cdr3_aa	cdr3_nt
.	TRBV6-6	TRBJ2-5	few	CASTLGGETQYF	TGTGCCAGCACTCTCGGCGGAGAGACCCAGTACTTC
TRBD1	TRBV7-9	TRBJ2-5	.	CASRQGARETQYF	TGTGCCAGCAGACAGGGGGCGCGTGAGACCCAGTACTTC
.	TRBV27	TRBJ1-1	many	CASSLSGIGGAFF	TGTGCCAGCAGTTTATCGGGGATCGGAGGAGCTTTCTTT
.	TRBV7-2	TRBJ1-4	.	CASSSSGLNEKLFF	TGTGCCAGCAGCTCCTCCGGGCTTAATGAAAAACTGTTTTTT
TRBD2	TRBV4-1	TRBJ2-1	.	CASSPILRELGNEQFF	TGCGCCAGCAGCCCTATTCTGCGGGAGTTGGGGAATGAGCAGTTCTTC
.	TRBV6-5	TRBJ1-4	many	CASRGTRNEKLFF	TGTGCCAGCAGGGGAACGAGGAATGAAAAACTGTTTTTT
.	TRBV7-8	TRBJ2-5	.	CASSRVVYQETQYF	TGTGCCAGCAGCCGAGTTGTGTACCAAGAGACCCAGTACTTC
.	TRBV19	TRBJ1-5	.	CASSIETGSQPQHF	TGTGCCAGTAGTATTGAAACAGGGTCTCAGCCCCAGCATTTT
TRBD1	TRBV28	TRBJ2-1	many	CASSSGGVYNEQFF	TGTGCCAGCAGCTCAGGGGGCGTATACAATGAGCAGTTCTTC
.	TRBV19	TRBJ2-5	few	CASSVGLQETQYF	TGTGCCAGTAGTGTGGGACTCCAAGAGACCCAGTACTTC
.	TRBV6-2/TRBV6-3	TRBJ2-3	few	CASSYVGSWGISTDTQYF	TGTGCCAGCAGTTACGTCGGCTCTTGGGGGATATCAACAGATACGCAGTATTTT
.	TRBV28	TRBJ2-3	many	CASSPGHLNTDTQYF	TGTGCCAGCAGTCCGGGACACCTGAACACAGATACGCAGTATTTT
TRBD2	TRBV5-1	TRBJ2-1	few	CASSPPGLAVPYNEQFF	TGCGCCAGCAGCCCTCCGGGACTAGCGGTCCCCTACAATGAGCAGTTCTTC
.	TRBV7-2	TRBJ1-5	many	CASSLVLHKNQPQHF	TGTGCCAGCAGCTTAGTGCTCCATAAGAATCAGCCCCAGCATTTT
.	TRBV2	TRBJ2-5	few	CASSEASRGETQYF	TGTGCCAGCAGTGAAGCGTCCAGAGGAGAGACCCAGTACTTC
.	TRBV27	TRBJ2-1	.	CASRIFSSYNEQFF	TGTGCCAGCAGGATATTTAGCTCCTACAATGAGCAGTTCTTC
.	TRBV9	TRBJ2-3	few	CASSVEGGGGTDTQYF	TGTGCCAGCAGCGTAGAGGGCGGAGGTGGCACAGATACGCAGTATTTT
TRBD1	TRBV7-9	TRBJ2-5	.	CASSPITGAGGETQYF	TGTGCCAGCAGCCCAATCACAGGGGCCGGTGGGGAGACCCAGTACTTC
.	TRBV7-2	TRBJ2-3	many	CASSSLRDTQYF	TGTGCCAGCAGCTCTCTTAGAGATACGCAGTATTTT
.	TRBV29-1	TRBJ2-3	many	CSVKRGLTDTQYF	TGCAGCGTAAAACGGGGGCTAACAGATACGCAGTATTTT
TRBD1	TRBV4-2	TRBJ2-1	few	CASSQEARTIAPGQPFF	TGTGCCAGCAGCCAAGAAGCCCGAACGATAGCACCGGGACAGCCGTTCTTC
.	TRBV7-3	TRBJ1-1	.	CASSLVNSRAEAFF	TGTGCCAGCAGCTTAGTGAACTCCCGGGCTGAAGCTTTCTTT
TRBD2	TRBV29-1	TRBJ2-5	many	CSVPSTSGGQETQYF	TGCAGCGTTCCCTCAACTAGCGGAGGACAAGAGACCCAGTACTTC
.	TRBV18	TRBJ2-7	few	CASSLTGTESYEQYF	TGTGCCAGCTCATTAACCGGGACGGAATCCTACGAGCAGTACTTC
.	TRBV7-9	TRBJ2-1	.	CASSPRRGNSYNEQFF	TGTGCCAGCAGCCCCCGAAGGGGAAACTCCTACAATGAGCAGTTCTTC
TRBD1	TRBV29-1	TRBJ1-3	many	CSVARGGNTIYF	TGCAGCGTGGCCAGGGGGGGAAACACCATATATTTT
.	TRBV11-1	TRBJ2-2	many	CASSLTLPSTGTGELFF	TGTGCCAGCAGCTTAACACTGCCAAGCACAGGCACCGGGGAGCTGTTTTTT
.	TRBV24-1	TRBJ2-1	.	CATSGGTSYNEQFF	TGTGCCACAAGTGGCGGGACCTCCTACAATGAGCAGTTCTTC
TRBD1	TRBV20-1	TRBJ2-3	few	CSDWTGRDYTQYF	TGCAGTGATTGGACAGGGCGAGATTATACGCAGTATTTT
TRBD2	TRBV12-3/TRBV12-4	TRBJ2-2	many	CASSLISGSPGELFF	TGTGCCAGCAGTCTCATTAGCGGGAGCCCCGGGGAGCTGTTTTTT
.	TRBV9	TRBJ2-1	.	CASSVSDNEQFF	TGTGCCAGCAGCGTCTCCGACAATGAGCAGTTCTTC
.	TRBV27	TRBJ2-5	few	CASSPGPVMAQYF	TGTGCCAGCAGCCCGGGACCGGTCATGGCCCAGTACTTC
.	TRBV3-1	TRBJ2-6	few	CASSQVVGTGRSGANVLTF	TGTGCCAGCAGCCAAGTAGTCGGGACCGGGCGCTCTGGGGCCAACGTCCTGACTTTC
.	TRBV15	TRBJ1-5	.	CATSRDKGASTDTQHF	TGTGCCACCAGCAGAGATAAAGGGGCGAGCACAGATACGCAGCATTTT
TRBD1	TRBV5-1	TRBJ2-5	.	CASSYQGQLQETQYF	TGCGCCAGCAGCTACCAGGGACAGCTACAAGAGACCCAGTACTTC
.	TRBV27	TRBJ2-3	few	CASSSINTDTQYF	TGTGCCAGCAGTTCTATAAACACAGATACGCAGTATTTT
TRBD2	TRBV28	TRBJ2-3	few	CASSSAGDTDTQYF	TGTGCCAGCAGTTCAGCGGGAGACACAGATACGCAGTATTTT
TRBD2	TRBV19	TRBJ2-1	few	CASSTTSGSRNEQFF	TGTGCCAGTAGTACCACTAGCGGGAGTCGCAATGAGCAGTTCTTC
.	TRBV4-2	TRBJ2-3	many	CASLLGDTQYF	TGTGCCAGCCTCCTAGGAGATACGCAGTATTTT
.	TRBV3-1	TRBJ2-1	few	CASSVGRSNEQFF	TGTGCCAGCAGCGTCGGACGGAGCAATGAGCAGTTCTTC
TRBD1	TRBV6-6	TRBJ2-5	once	CASSTPDRQETQYF	TGTGCCAGCAGTACCCCGGACAGGCAAGAGACCCAGTACTTC
.	TRBV29-1	TRBJ2-1	.	CSVIGPTMGRFF	TGCAGCGTTATTGGCCCAACGATGGGGCGGTTCTTC
.	TRBV29-1	TRBJ2-1	.	CSVEFMGGVPYNEQFF	TGCAGCGTTGAATTCATGGGCGGGGTTCCCTACAATGAGCAGTTCTTC
.	TRBV4-2	TRBJ1-4	many	CASSQGSGGEKLFF	TGTGCCAGCAGCCAGGGGTCGGGCGGTGAAAAACTGTTTTTT
.	TRBV4-1	TRBJ2-3	few	CASSQDRHLSWDTDTQYF	TGCGCCAGCAGCCAAGATCGACATCTATCATGGGACACAGATACGCAGTATTTT
TRBD1	TRBV24-1	TRBJ1-2	many	CATSEGDRTFGYTF	TGTGCCACCAGTGAGGGGGACAGGACATTTGGCTACACCTTC
.	TRBV19	TRBJ2-5	.	CASTDRGDLETQYF	TGTGCCAGTACTGACCGAGGGGACTTAGAGACCCAGTACTTC
TRBD1	TRBV4-3	TRBJ1-4	many	CASSQDTRQGLGFATNEKLFF	TGCGCCAGCAGCCAAGATACCCGACAGGGTTTGGGATTTGCAACTAATGAAAAACTGTTTTTT
.	TRBV4-3	TRBJ1-4	few	CASSQVFGATNEKLFF	TGCGCCAGCAGCCAAGTTTTCGGAGCAACTAATGAAAAACTGTTTTTT
TRBD2	TRBV7-2	TRBJ2-3	few	CASSWTSGYTDTQYF	TGTGCCAGCAGCTGGACTAGCGGTTACACAGATACGCAGTATTTT
.	TRBV6-5	TRBJ2-1	few	CASVTGTAQGSEQFF	TGTGCCAGCGTAACCGGGACTGCTCAGGGGAGTGAGCAGTTCTTC
TRBD1	TRBV6-5	TRBJ1-5	few	CASSPLGQGGNQPQHF	TGTGCCAGCAGTCCTTTGGGACAGGGAGGCAATCAGCCCCAGCATTTT
TRBD2	TRBV6-6	TRBJ2-1	many	CATGTSEIPEFF	TGTGCCACCGGGACTAGCGAGATTCCAGAGTTCTTC
.	TRBV7-2	TRBJ2-3	.	CASSSSLSGSTDTQYF	TGTGCCAGCAGCTCCTCTTTAAGCGGGAGCACAGATACGCAGTATTTT
.	TRBV6-2/TRBV6-3	TRBJ2-1	few	CASSYSSGDNSLYNEQFF	TGTGCCAGCAGTTACTCATCAGGGGACAACTCGTTGTACAATGAGCAGTTCTTC
.	TRBV7-2	TRBJ2-5	.	CASSLAGVGETQYF	TGTGCCAGCAGCTTAGCGGGAGTAGGGGAGACCCAGTACTTC
.	TRBV2	TRBJ2-3	few	CASSEALGGSTDTQYF	TGTGCCAGCAGTGAAGCGCTGGGGGGTAGCACAGATACGCAGTATTTT